The clone carrying this T cell receptor beta chain showed up many times. Its antigen is undetermined. This specimen comes from a study of blood T cells in healthy people across ages. A sample-barcoded 5' primer and a J-beta primer mix were used in a second PCR of roughly 6 to 12 cycles. Tags on each cDNA molecule came from a template-switch adaptor with 12 random nucleotides. TCRdb ran MiXCR on the 5' RACE reads and lists one entry per CDR3 protein. Of approximately 800,000 distinct CDR3 sequences listed, 58% are singletons. V shed 3 bases and J shed 8 bases, with 14 bases lying between them. The CDR3 is 14 amino acids. Germline V gives CDR1 MDHEN, CDR2 SYDVKM. Study outcomes and limitations: Possibly confounding the expanded clonotype changes was the fact that donor CMV status was unknown.

Sequencing used blood. This clonotype was obtained from a man aged 25 to 40 in good health. The chain employs TRBV28 and TRBJ2-1, with unresolved D. CDR3 residues: CASSFPLIGDEQFF. The CDR3 DNA reads as TGTGCCAGCAGTTTTCCACTAATAGGCGATGAGCAGTTCTTC.